This section outlines one T cell receptor (beta chain) sequence together with its context. It has no known antigen specificity. No base qualities exist here, and no much larger clone lies one base off it. The immunoSEQ Assay was used to sequence TCR beta CDR3 regions from DNA. Regarding the original processing steps: T cell density was computed as TCR beta template counts normalized to usable DNA estimated by amplifying housekeeping genes. Richness was estimated using the preseqR package, with extrapolation to 400,000 templates for PBMC samples and to 120,000 templates for tissue samples. Clonality was taken to be one minus Pielou's evenness. To identify tissue-enriched TCRs, differential abundance testing was run on productive amino-acid clonotypes with a minimum total count of 5 and an alpha of 0.1. The Jaccard Index and the Morisita Overlap Index were used to measure repertoire overlap between compartments. GLIPH grouped TCR beta CDR3s together with public tetramer-defined viral CDR3s, and a viral motif had to include at least three viral sequences and also show V-gene enrichment. The table was pulled from immuneACCESS by TCRdb, which kept in-frame rearrangements only. Such tables lose some clones; where checked, under half of the loss comes from unresolved V genes, and the rest has no known cause. V, J and clone size derive from that table, while D and trimming were established from the DNA sequence. For this sample the table gives about 1,900 clones, of which roughly 28% were detected only once. The top ten clones comprise approximately 13% of the sample.

Uninvolved adjacent lung was taken at least 2 cm from the tumor margin and confirmed free of atypia by two independent pathologists. At diagnosis, tumor, uninvolved tumor-adjacent lung and peripheral blood were collected and then preserved as a mix of FFPE and fresh-frozen material. This entry is derived from a study of T cells in localized non-small cell lung cancer (dated by TCRdb to 2018 to 2020). About the study as a whole: The study examined T cell repertoires in 200 to 300 patients with early-stage NSCLC and compared tumors with uninvolved tumor-adjacent lungs. The cohort consisted of 236 treatment-naive NSCLC patients whose localized lung tumors had been resected. NSCLC patients had a mean age of roughly 64 years, and more than 120 were male and about 98 female.

Points the paper makes about the study in general: Higher T cell density in blood was associated with longer overall survival, whereas higher clonality in adjacent lung was associated with shorter survival. Of the top 100 tumor clones, a median of roughly 53 were detected in paired uninvolved adjacent lung; 28 were also among that lung's top 100. The highest T cell clonality was observed in uninvolved tumor-adjacent lung, where clonality exceeded that of tumor, suggesting that antigenic responses were more focused in uninvolved tumor-adjacent lung. Because multi-region tumor sequencing was not performed, intratumor heterogeneity could not be ruled out. Because the study design was exploratory, TCR variables were selected using unadjusted p-values without false-discovery rate correction.

CDR1 is given as LGHNT and CDR2 as FRNRAP, both from the germline V gene. Reading from cysteine to phenylalanine, the CDR3 counts 16 amino acids. The sequence is cut down to CDR3 DNA, 48 bases in frame from base 1. The specimen comprised normal lung tissue next to the tumor, sampled before any cancer treatment. The chain employs TRBV12-5 and TRBJ2-2, and TRBD1 aligns with 12 junction nucleotides. This clonotype was sampled from a woman aged 35-70 years with stage I lung adenocarcinoma. In nucleotides, the sequence is TGTGCCAGCACCTCAGGGACAGGGGGCAAGACCGGGGAGCTGTTTTTT. It codes for CASTSGTGGKTGELFF. This CDR3, with the reference TRBV12-5 and TRBJ2-2 proteins standing in past its ends, gives the full variable domain DARVTQTPRHKVTEMGQEVTMRCQPILGHNTVFWYRQTMMQGLELLAYFRNRAPLDDSGMPKDRFSAEMPDATLATLKIQPSEPRDSAVYFCASTSGTGGKTGELFFGEGSRLTVL.